The 17 T cell receptor beta chains reported below all come from one sample, sequenced in a study of OX40 agonist ivuxolimab in advanced cancers. The protocol was immunoSEQ multiplex PCR, while the TCRdb copy is restricted to in-frame clones and leaves out a portion. The table has about 80,000 clones, 84% seen once; the top ten hold 20% to 30%. Sequenced here: CD4+ or CD8+ T cells sorted from blood, sampled in a trial of the OX40 agonist ivuxolimab. The receptors stem from an adult with an advanced solid tumor such as melanoma, head and neck, liver or kidney cancer.

The chain is built from TRBV5-5 and TRBJ1-1; 7 positions agree with TRBD1. V lost 4 bases, J lost 0 bases, and 3 bases stayed unmatched. The CDR3 loop spans 14 amino acids. From germline, CDR1 is SGHKS and CDR2 YYEKEE (reference sequence). The CDR3 loop is CASSRGQMNTEAFF. The CDR3 region has the DNA TGTGCCAGCAGCCGGGGACAGATGAACACTGAAGCTTTCTTT. The full variable domain, its missing parts supplied by reference TRBV5-5 and TRBJ1-1, is DAGVTQSPTHLIKTRGQQVTLRCSPISGHKSVSWYQQVLGQGPQFIFQYYEKEERGRGNFPDRFSARQFPNYSSELNVNALLLGDSALYLCASSRGQMNTEAFFGQGTRLTVV.

The CDR3, as DNA: TGTGCCAGTAGTCGGGACAGAAACAGGGGAGATACGCAGTATTTT. As protein: CASSRDRNRGDTQYF. The chain joins TRBV19 to TRBJ2-3, with 7 bases fitting TRBD1. In germline, CDR1 is LNHDA, CDR2 SQIVND (reference sequence). J lost 5 bases, V lost 5 bases, and 10 bases had no gene match. The CDR3 length is 15 residues.

This rearrangement joins TRBV10-1 to TRBJ2-3; possibly TRBD1 for D (7 bases). In germline, CDR1 is WNHNN, CDR2 SYGVQD (reference sequence). The CDR3 runs 16 residues. Trimming left V 0 bases short and J 2 bases short, with 12 bases between. CDR3 coding DNA: TGCGCCAGCAGTGAGTCTGGCGGGACAGACACAGATACGCAGTATTTT. Translated: CASSESGGTDTDTQYF.

The V gene is TRBV5-1, the J gene TRBJ2-1; 7 bases are shared with TRBD1. Per the germline V gene, CDR1 is SGHRS and CDR2 is YFSETQ. V was clipped by 2 bases and J by 5 bases; unmatched bases: 7. This CDR3 spans 15 amino acids. This CDR3 is CASSFVGGYNNEQFF. The CDR3 DNA reads TGCGCCAGCAGCTTTGTAGGGGGCTATAACAATGAGCAGTTCTTC.

The rearrangement links TRBV5-1 to TRBJ1-2; D gene uncertain. Germline assignment: CDR1 SGHRS and CDR2 YFSETQ. The CDR3 covers 12 residues. V dropped 0 bases and J dropped 2 bases, with 2 bases sitting between them. CDR3 DNA: TGCGCCAGCAGCTTGGAAAACTATGGCTACACCTTC. The encoded protein is CASSLENYGYTF.

Worth noting for this clone: This same CDR3 is encoded by further DNA sequences in the sample. This chain uses TRBV6-5 with TRBJ1-2; D gene unclear. This CDR3 is built from 11 residues. Trimming took off 5 bases at V and 3 bases at J, with 4 bases between the two ends. Per germline, CDR1 MNHEY and CDR2 SVGAGI. The CDR3 reads CASSRDYGYTF. The CDR3 DNA follows: TGTGCCAGCAGTCGGGACTATGGCTACACCTTC.

The V gene is TRBV19, the J gene TRBJ1-5; D uncertain. V lost 1 base to trimming and J lost 2 bases, with 9 bases between them. Germline values: CDR1 LNHDA, CDR2 SQIVND (reference sequence). This CDR3 has 15 amino acids. CDR3 in DNA: TGTGCCAGTAGTATAGGGGTCTACGGCAATCAGCCCCAGCATTTT. Amino acid sequence: CASSIGVYGNQPQHF.

The rearrangement links TRBV10-3 to TRBJ1-5; the D is unclear. V lost 4 bases and J 6 bases, leaving 13 bases between the germline ends. This CDR3 spans 14 amino acids. CDR1 and CDR2 from the germline V gene are ENHRY and SYGVKD. The CDR3 nucleotides read TGTGCCATCAGTGTGGGGAAGGGAGGTCAGCCCCAGCATTTT. Its protein product is CAISVGKGGQPQHF.

The rearrangement links TRBV2 to TRBJ1-1; no definite D call. Trimming pared 4 bases from V and 0 bases from J, leaving 6 bases between. Germline CDR1 is SNHLY and CDR2 is FYNNEI. This CDR3 comprises 13 residues. CDR3 protein: CASSARMNTEAFF. In nucleotides, the CDR3 is TGTGCCAGCAGTGCACGTATGAACACTGAAGCTTTCTTT.

The chain carries TRBV19 and TRBJ1-5, with D possibly being TRBD1 (6 bases). The CDR3 loop spans 15 amino acids. V was trimmed by 5 bases and J by 4 bases, leaving 15 bases between them. The germline V gene encodes CDR1 LNHDA and CDR2 SQIVND (reference sequence). DNA of the CDR3: TGTGCCAGTAGTCCCGAGGGGGGCCTTAATCAGCCCCAGCATTTT. Amino acids: CASSPEGGLNQPQHF.

This clone was counted only a few times. The chain has TRBV6-5 and TRBJ1-1; D call uncertain. The CDR3 totals 13 residues. CDR1 is MNHEY, CDR2 SVGAGI, per germline. V was trimmed by 6 bases and J by 7 bases, leaving 15 bases between them. Here the CDR3 DNA reads TGTGCCAGCAGGACTGGAGGAGTGGTTGAAGCTTTCTTT. Translation: CASRTGGVVEAFF.

The rearrangement uses TRBV7-9 and TRBJ2-7, with 8 bases fitting TRBD1. Germline CDR1 and CDR2: SEHNR and FQNEAQ (reference sequence). This CDR3 comprises 19 residues. Trimming removed 5 bases from V and 2 bases from J; junction bases left unmatched: 20. This CDR3 reads CASSLFHGQGLSIAYEQYF. The CDR3 nucleotides read TGTGCCAGCAGCCTTTTCCATGGACAGGGCCTAAGTATCGCCTACGAGCAGTACTTC.

This chain links TRBV18 with TRBJ2-3; TRBD2 aligns across 8 bases. This CDR3 spans 16 amino acids. Germline CDR1 is KGHSH and CDR2 is LQKENI. V lost 3 bases, J lost 3 bases, and 8 bases stayed unmatched. The CDR3 is CASSPGRGARTDTQYF. DNA for the CDR3: TGTGCCAGCTCACCCGGGCGGGGGGCCCGTACAGATACGCAGTATTTT.

The chain uses TRBV2 and TRBJ2-1; the D is unclear. The CDR3 sequence is 11 residues long. V shed 4 bases and J shed 7 bases, with 5 bases lying between them. Germline V gene sequence: CDR1 SNHLY, CDR2 FYNNEI. This CDR3 reads CASSGQNEQFF. The DNA for the CDR3 is TGTGCCAGCAGTGGACAAAATGAGCAGTTCTTC.

The CDR3 DNA is TGTGCCAGCAGTTACTCGAAGGGGCGCAGCTATGGCTACACCTTC. Its protein product is CASSYSKGRSYGYTF. V is TRBV6-5 and J is TRBJ1-2, with D possibly matching TRBD1 (5 bases). This CDR3 comprises 15 residues. Trimming left V 0 bases short and J 4 bases short, with 12 bases between. Per germline, CDR1 MNHEY and CDR2 SVGAGI.

The J gene is TRBJ2-1, the V gene TRBV27; no reliable D call. The V end was cut by 5 bases, the J end by 0 bases, with 5 bases between. The CDR3 has 13 residues. The germline CDR1 and CDR2 sequences are MNHEY and SMNVEV (reference sequence). The CDR3 region is CASSLSSYNEQFF. The CDR3 DNA sequence: TGTGCCAGCAGTCTGAGCTCCTACAATGAGCAGTTCTTC.

This clone was seen a handful of times. The J gene is TRBJ1-2, the V gene TRBV14; D is ambiguous. The CDR3 has 13 amino acids. V gave up 1 base and J gave up 5 bases, with 8 bases separating them. Germline CDR1 and CDR2: SGHDN and FVKESK. CDR3 residues: CASSQAFTYGYTF. The CDR3 region has the DNA TGTGCCAGCAGCCAAGCTTTCACGTATGGCTACACCTTC.